The present entry profiles one T cell receptor beta chain with its context. The antigen is not known. Some second doses came at about 4 weeks and others at about 12 weeks; these were pooled. This sample stems from a study of T cell responses to AZD1222 COVID-19 vaccine. General study findings and limits: Baseline seropositives among AZD1222 recipients totaled only five to seven. The repertoires were collected only after the peak T cell response. White British donors predominated, females outnumbered males, and clonal diversity was possibly underestimated.

CDR3 size: 15 residues. V trimming: 7 bases; J trimming: 2 bases; junction bases outside the gene matches: 7. The germline V gene has CDR1 SGHTA and CDR2 FQGNSA. Only in-frame clones appear in the TCRdb table, and some are missing; sequencing was by immunoSEQ multiplex PCR. The repertoire holds approximately 110,000 clones, with more than 80% as singletons. The sequence was obtained from an adult who received the AZD1222 COVID-19 vaccine. This rearrangement joins TRBV7-2 to TRBJ2-3, with 9 positions matching TRBD2. The starting material was peripheral blood, obtained 28 days after the second AZD1222 dose. The CDR3 DNA follows: TGTGCCAGCAACCCTGGACTAGCGCACACAGATACGCAGTATTTT. Translating gives CASNPGLAHTDTQYF.